This T cell receptor (beta chain) was identified in a study of siplizumab effects on memory and regulatory T cells (dated by TCRdb to the late 2010s). Concerning the study at large: The effect of the anti-CD2 antibody siplizumab on alloreactive T-cell subsets was examined in allogeneic mixed lymphocyte reactions constructed from human PBMCs. The paper as a whole reports these results and caveats: Compared with memory T cells, unstimulated naive T cells appeared more diverse, and naive cells seemed to make a substantial contribution to the alloresponse. Sequences below about 10^-5 frequency were poorly captured, so only a minor fraction of alloreactive clones could be mapped to unstimulated subsets. In reactions with siplizumab, an average of about 69% of mappable alloreactive CD4+ clones were Treg-derived, compared with 26.9% in control reactions. Siplizumab significantly lowered the cumulative frequency of alloreactive sequences that could be traced to unstimulated CD4+ memory T cells. No functional confirmation was obtained for the suppressive function of proliferating Tregs from siplizumab cultures. Roughly 75-97% of proliferating CD4+ or CD8+ clones could not be assigned a naive or memory phenotype.

Library construction relied on the immunoSEQ multiplex PCR assay. Some 100,000 TCR templates per sample were assayed by the deep sequencing platform. Genomic DNA extracted from sorted T cells was used for TCRbeta CDR3 sequencing. Regarding the original processing steps: The R programming language was used for clonal analysis of the TCRbeta CDR3 data. Comparing unstimulated samples against CFSE-low samples taken after the reaction was how alloreactive CD4+ and CD8+ clones were defined. Alloreactive CD4+ clones were assigned to regulatory or non-regulatory origin by matching sequences to sorted unstimulated Treg and non-Treg repertoires. TCRdb re-hosts the immuneACCESS table, in-frame sequences only. Its copies lack some clones; in the studies checked, an unresolved V gene accounts for under half of them, and the cause for the rest is not known. That table furnishes V, J and clone size, whereas the DNA furnished D and trimming. A total of roughly 92,000 clones appear in this sample, 94% of them only once. The ten largest clones take up roughly 0.29% of the sample.

TCRbeta CDR3 sequencing was performed on sorted unstimulated T cells and on proliferating T cells recovered from mixed lymphocyte reactions. Fresh whole blood from ten HLA-typed healthy donors was used as the source from which PBMCs were isolated. Unstimulated CD4+ non-regulatory T cells were FACS-sorted to map the origin of alloreactive clones. Worth noting for this clone: Its antigen is not yet known. No base qualities exist here, and no much larger clone lies one base off it.

Input material: non-Treg CD4+ T cells sorted from blood. The sample's cell subset or site label, decoded: FACS-sorted unstimulated CD4+ non-regulatory T cells. The sequence was collected from a human donor in good health.

CDR3 protein: CASSRGGPDNQPQHF. The DNA sequence is given as TGCGCCAGCAGCCGCGGGGGACCGGACAATCAGCCCCAGCATTTT. The V and J genes are TRBV4-1 and TRBJ1-5; TRBD1 is perhaps the D gene, given 5 matching bases. The CDR3 has 15 amino acids, counting the end cysteine and phenylalanine. Only the CDR3 DNA is retained, 45 bases long and in frame from the first base. The germline V gene supplies CDR1 MGHRA and CDR2 YSYEKL. At the junction V is shortened by 4 bases and J by 3 bases, with 13 bases in between.